One TCR beta chain is described in this entry. No antigen is known for it. Clones were read by immunoSEQ multiplex PCR, and TCRdb kept only the in-frame ones, dropping some. The sample lists over 40,000 clones, almost 90% occurring once. The data belong to a study of T cells in localized non-small cell lung cancer. Study observations and caveats: A single tumor region was sequenced, leaving heterogeneity possible. Of the top 100 tumor clones, median about 56 were in adjacent lung, approximately 28 among its top 100.

The sequence derives from an older female donor with stage I squamous cell lung carcinoma. The specimen comprised peripheral blood, sampled before any cancer treatment.

In nucleotides, the CDR3 is TGTGCCAGCAGCTTAATTATCGCAGATACGCAGTATTTT. Protein product: CASSLIIADTQYF. The chain links TRBV11-2 to TRBJ2-3; D remains unclear. This CDR3 has 13 amino acids. Trimming shortened V by 2 bases and J by 4 bases, and 7 bases separated the two germline ends. Germline lookup yields CDR1 SGHAT and CDR2 FQNNGV.